The present T cell receptor beta chain was sequenced within a study of B cell selection in AIRE deficiency. Regulatory T cells were sorted as CD4+CD25hiCD127low/negative cells. Unrelated healthy donors provided the controls. Notes on the study in general: Patient Tconv cells held around a third of Treg sequences shared by healthy donors.

Some clones are missing from TCRdb's copy, which holds only in-frame ones; the method was immunoSEQ multiplex PCR. The profile covers 20,000 or so clones, with about 93% appearing a single time and approximately 1.5% taken by the ten largest. Regarding this clone: Antigen: not known.

The CDR3 loop spans 14 amino acids. The V gene end was trimmed by 5 bases and the J gene end by 6 bases; junction bases not matched to a gene: 7. Germline CDR1 reads SEHNR; CDR2 reads FQNEAQ (reference sequence). The TCR sequence derives from a human donor in good health. The sequenced material came from CD4+CD25+ Tregs sorted from PBMCs. The rearrangement joins TRBV7-9 to TRBJ2-7, with 10 bases matching TRBD2. The DNA for the CDR3 is TGTGCCAGCAGCCCTTTGACTAGCGGGCGCGAGCAGTACTTC. This gives the protein CASSPLTSGREQYF. Supplemented by reference TRBV7-9 and TRBJ2-7, the full variable domain reads DTGVSQNPRHKITKRGQNVTFRCDPISEHNRLYWYRQTLGQGPEFLTYFQNEAQLEKSRLLSDRFSAERPKGSFSTLEIQRTEQGDSAMYLCASSPLTSGREQYFGPGTRLTVT.